These T cell receptor beta chains were read from a single sample in a study of vaccination effects on CD4 cells after COVID-19. TCRdb's copy holds only in-frame clones and misses some; the assay was immunoSEQ multiplex PCR. This sample has more than 35,000 clones, with about 66% found just once. Which antigens these TCRs recognize remains unknown. The material sequenced was CD4+ T cells from PBMCs cultured with HCoV-OC43 spike peptides, taken before COVID-19 vaccination. The receptors derive from a human donor who received a COVID-19 vaccine. Each CDR3 is given with its conserved first and last residue. A D gene is named only where the DNA matches it firmly. Where a row states a size, it is once, few, many or the class of an expanded clone; other rows omit it.

NA,TRBJ2-2,TRBV19,NA,CASSMHGANTGELFF,TGTGCCAGTAGTATGCATGGGGCGAACACCGGGGAGCTGTTTTTT
TRBD1,TRBJ2-2,TRBV13,once,CASSRTGSNTGELFF,TGTGCCAGCAGCCGGACAGGCTCGAACACCGGGGAGCTGTTTTTT
NA,TRBJ2-2,TRBV7-8,NA,CASSLRGTTTGELFF,TGTGCCAGCAGCTTAAGAGGAACGACCACCGGGGAGCTGTTTTTT
TRBD1,TRBJ1-2,TRBV6-2/TRBV6-3,few,CASSPLDGQGDNYGYTF,TGTGCCAGCAGTCCCCTTGATGGACAGGGAGATAACTATGGCTACACCTTC
TRBD2,TRBJ2-5,TRBV5-8,once,CASSWGLAGGRQETQYF,TGTGCCAGCAGCTGGGGACTAGCGGGGGGGCGCCAAGAGACCCAGTACTTC
NA,TRBJ2-7,TRBV5-3,NA,CARSLPGIYEQYF,TGTGCCAGAAGCTTGCCAGGGATCTACGAGCAGTACTTC
NA,TRBJ1-3,TRBV6-6,NA,CASRAGRGGGNTIYF,TGTGCCAGCAGGGCCGGTCGAGGAGGTGGAAACACCATATATTTT
NA,TRBJ2-3,TRBV12-3/TRBV12-4,NA,CASRRPTDTQYF,TGTGCCAGCAGGAGACCCACAGATACGCAGTATTTT
NA,TRBJ2-1,TRBV5-8,NA,CASSLGGSYNEQFF,TGTGCCAGCAGCTTAGGCGGATCCTACAATGAGCAGTTCTTC
TRBD2,TRBJ2-1,TRBV3-1/TRBV3-2,NA,CASTPTSGGDNEQFF,TGTGCCAGCACCCCCACTAGCGGGGGGGACAATGAGCAGTTCTTC
NA,TRBJ2-5,TRBV6-5,NA,CASALTWGSETQYF,TGTGCCAGCGCCCTTACGTGGGGGAGCGAGACCCAGTACTTC
TRBD1,TRBJ1-1,TRBV11-2,few,CASSSQARTGAEAFF,TGTGCCAGCAGCTCCCAAGCCCGGACAGGAGCTGAAGCTTTCTTT
NA,TRBJ1-4,TRBV27,NA,CASSSYRATNEKLFF,TGTGCCAGCAGTTCCTACAGGGCAACTAATGAAAAACTGTTTTTT
NA,TRBJ1-1,TRBV2,NA,CASSFDSVLTEAFF,TGTGCCAGCTCCTTCGATTCGGTACTCACTGAAGCTTTCTTT
TRBD2,TRBJ2-7,TRBV7-9,few,CASSLSLAGDEQYF,TGTGCCAGCAGCTTATCCCTAGCGGGCGACGAGCAGTACTTC
NA,TRBJ1-2,TRBV6-5,once,CASSPRGSGGYTF,TGTGCCAGCAGCCCGAGGGGGTCGGGAGGCTACACCTTC
NA,TRBJ2-3,TRBV29-1,NA,CSVPAGPVTDTQYF,TGCAGCGTCCCGGCGGGGCCTGTCACAGATACGCAGTATTTT
TRBD1,TRBJ1-6,TRBV5-4,NA,CASSAGGDSLNSPLHF,TGTGCCAGCAGCGCCGGAGGGGACAGCCTTAATTCACCCCTCCACTTT
TRBD1,TRBJ1-1,TRBV19,NA,CASSRGGQSEAFF,TGTGCCAGTAGTAGAGGGGGCCAGTCTGAAGCTTTCTTT
TRBD1,TRBJ2-7,TRBV29-1,NA,CSVVPMDRTYEQYF,TGCAGCGTTGTACCCATGGACAGGACCTACGAGCAGTACTTC
TRBD1,TRBJ2-2,TRBV7-9,NA,CASSSRRTGDSGELFF,TGTGCCAGCAGTTCAAGACGGACAGGGGACAGCGGGGAGCTGTTTTTT
NA,TRBJ1-3,TRBV7-9,few,CASSLTLGNTIYF,TGTGCCAGCAGCTTAACCCTTGGAAACACCATATATTTT
NA,TRBJ2-1,TRBV25-1,NA,CASSEGRGHEQFF,TGTGCCAGCAGTGAGGGTAGGGGCCATGAGCAGTTCTTC
TRBD1,TRBJ2-1,TRBV2,NA,CASRASDRGTEFF,TGTGCCAGCAGAGCCTCGGACAGGGGAACCGAGTTCTTC
NA,TRBJ1-2,TRBV5-1,NA,CASSLDSGAGYTF,TGCGCCAGCAGCTTGGATTCAGGGGCTGGCTACACCTTC
NA,TRBJ1-2,TRBV28,NA,CASGSPTGNYGYTF,TGTGCCAGCGGGTCCCCCACAGGGAACTATGGCTACACCTTC
TRBD1,TRBJ2-2,TRBV19,NA,CASSQPGQGSGELFF,TGTGCCAGTAGCCAGCCGGGACAGGGATCCGGGGAGCTGTTTTTT
TRBD1,TRBJ1-1,TRBV7-2,NA,CASSLEFYLRGRGTEAFF,TGTGCCAGCAGCTTAGAATTTTATCTCAGGGGGCGAGGCACTGAAGCTTTCTTT
NA,TRBJ1-3,TRBV5-5,NA,CASSVDTGNTIYF,TGTGCCAGCAGCGTCGACACTGGAAACACCATATATTTT
NA,TRBJ1-2,TRBV29-1,NA,CSVEGFKAGKDHGYTF,TGCAGCGTTGAAGGTTTTAAAGCAGGGAAGGATCATGGCTACACCTTC
NA,TRBJ1-2,TRBV25-1,NA,CASSEYRANYGYTF,TGTGCCAGCAGTGAATATCGGGCCAACTATGGCTACACCTTC
NA,TRBJ2-2,TRBV3-1/TRBV3-2,few,CASSQVAWDTGELFF,TGTGCCAGCAGCCAAGTGGCCTGGGACACCGGGGAGCTGTTTTTT
NA,TRBJ1-2,TRBV19,NA,CASSIANGINYGYTF,TGTGCCAGTAGTATAGCTAACGGAATTAACTATGGCTACACCTTC
NA,TRBJ1-4,TRBV24-1,NA,CATWALNEKLFF,TGTGCCACCTGGGCCCTTAATGAAAAACTGTTTTTT
TRBD2,TRBJ2-1,TRBV18,NA,CASSPGGGHNEQFF,TGTGCCAGCTCACCTGGCGGGGGGCACAATGAGCAGTTCTTC
NA,TRBJ2-6,TRBV18,NA,CASSPPGTYSSGANVLTF,TGTGCCAGCTCACCTCCGGGGACGTACAGCTCTGGGGCCAACGTCCTGACTTTC
NA,TRBJ1-1,TRBV10-3,NA,CAISGVRGDTEAFF,TGTGCCATCAGTGGGGTTAGGGGTGACACTGAAGCTTTCTTT
NA,TRBJ2-1,TRBV15,NA,CATSRDAAPEGQFF,TGTGCCACCAGCAGAGATGCTGCCCCGGAGGGTCAGTTCTTC
NA,TRBJ2-7,TRBV5-1,few,CASSFIEGRSYEQYF,TGCGCCAGCAGCTTTATAGAGGGAAGGTCCTACGAGCAGTACTTC
NA,TRBJ1-3,TRBV3-1/TRBV3-2,NA,CASSFLNTIYF,TGTGCCAGCAGCTTTCTTAACACCATATATTTT
NA,TRBJ2-5,TRBV3-1/TRBV3-2,NA,CASSLKGGQETQYF,TGTGCCAGCAGCCTCAAAGGGGGGCAAGAGACCCAGTACTTC
TRBD1,TRBJ2-5,TRBV9,NA,CASSVRQGRETQYF,TGTGCCAGCAGCGTTCGACAGGGGCGAGAGACCCAGTACTTC
TRBD2,TRBJ2-1,TRBV25-1,few,CASSGQQRGYNEQFF,TGTGCCAGCAGTGGACAACAGCGGGGGTACAATGAGCAGTTCTTC
NA,TRBJ2-2,TRBV6-5,NA,CASSSNTGELFF,TGTGCCAGCAGTTCGAACACCGGGGAGCTGTTTTTT
TRBD2,TRBJ2-2,TRBV4-2,NA,CASSQSRGGAGGELFF,TGTGCCAGCAGCCAGTCTCGCGGGGGGGCCGGCGGGGAGCTGTTTTTT
TRBD1,TRBJ1-2,TRBV14,NA,CASSLDRGYGYTF,TGTGCCAGCAGCCTGGACAGGGGCTATGGCTACACCTTC
NA,TRBJ2-5,TRBV6-5,NA,CASSYGLGETQYF,TGTGCCAGCAGTTACGGCCTGGGAGAGACCCAGTACTTC
NA,TRBJ2-1,TRBV6-6,NA,CASSYTHNEQFF,TGTGCCAGCAGTTACACCCATAATGAGCAGTTCTTC
NA,TRBJ1-1,TRBV14,NA,CASSQRRNTEAFF,TGTGCCAGCAGCCAAAGACGTAACACTGAAGCTTTCTTT
TRBD2,TRBJ2-2,TRBV19,few,CASSSLLAGSANTGELFF,TGTGCCAGTAGTTCCCTACTAGCGGGGTCCGCGAACACCGGGGAGCTGTTTTTT
NA,TRBJ2-7,TRBV18,NA,CASSPREGLSYEQYF,TGTGCCAGCTCACCACGCGAGGGACTTTCCTACGAGCAGTACTTC
TRBD2,TRBJ2-1,TRBV6-5,NA,CASSPQRGHGNEQFF,TGTGCCAGCAGTCCCCAGCGGGGGCACGGCAATGAGCAGTTCTTC
NA,TRBJ1-3,TRBV30,once,CAWRGRVDRNTIYF,TGTGCCTGGAGGGGCCGGGTGGATCGAAACACCATATATTTT
TRBD2,TRBJ2-1,TRBV19,few,CASSQTSGSYNEQFF,TGTGCCAGCTCCCAGACTAGCGGGAGTTACAATGAGCAGTTCTTC
NA,TRBJ1-1,TRBV5-1,few,CASSLVIGVNTEAFF,TGCGCCAGCAGCTTGGTTATAGGAGTTAACACTGAAGCTTTCTTT
NA,TRBJ2-7,TRBV5-6,NA,CASSLARLYEQYF,TGTGCCAGCAGCTTGGCCCGCCTCTACGAGCAGTACTTC
TRBD1,TRBJ1-2,TRBV19,NA,CASSIAQGAQGYTF,TGTGCCAGTAGTATAGCCCAGGGGGCGCAGGGCTACACCTTC